The rows below give T cell receptor beta chains drawn from one sample of a study of CXCR3-negative and CXCR3-positive naive CD8 T cells. TCRdb re-called the 5' RACE reads and shows each CDR3 protein once, DNA omitted. The record lists about 40,000 distinct CDR3 sequences, of which the ten most abundant hold about 10%. Sequenced material: memory CD8+ T cells from blood. The receptors were sampled from a human donor in good health. Some clones in this sample may be carry-over from other donors' samples. The CDR3 runs from the conserved cysteine through the conserved F or W.

TRBV21-1,16,TRBJ1-4,CASSPRMGQGYEKLFF
TRBV5-6,15,TRBJ2-1,CASSLVGTPYNEQFF
TRBV14,11,TRBJ2-1,CASSQINEQFF
TRBV5-1,14,TRBJ2-3,CASSLTPTGDTQYF
TRBV7-3,14,TRBJ2-6,CASSLGVGANVLTF
TRBV12-3/TRBV12-4,16,TRBJ1-4,CASSLGNGATNEKLFF
TRBV29-1,12,TRBJ2-5,CSADSEGETQYF
TRBV7-2,13,TRBJ1-2,CASSLQGAYGYTF
TRBV7-9,15,TRBJ1-4,CASSSPKGTNEKLFF
TRBV3-1,17,TRBJ2-1,CASSPSTREGLLNEQFF
TRBV29-1,12,TRBJ2-7,CSALAGPYEQYF
TRBV6-2/TRBV6-3,15,TRBJ1-1,CASSYQTMTSAEAFF
TRBV6-2/TRBV6-3,12,TRBJ2-1,CASSYSYNEQFF
TRBV7-6,14,TRBJ2-7,CASSLGSGAYEQYF
TRBV5-1,14,TRBJ2-3,CASSSGLAEDTQYF